A selection of T cell receptor beta chains follows, all from one sample in a study of T cells in Graves' hyperthyroidism and ophthalmopathy. TCRdb independently ran MiXCR on the multiplex PCR reads; one entry per CDR3 protein. Of under 600,000 distinct CDR3 sequences in the sample, more than 15% were seen once. The sample consisted of blood. Source of these receptors: a woman in her 40s with Graves' ophthalmopathy. Each CDR3 is given with its conserved first and last residue. The D gene is left open where the match is weak. Rows give clone size only sometimes, using once, few, many, or a class for an expanded clone.

V gene: TRBV4-2
clone size: .
D gene: TRBD1
J gene: TRBJ1-1
CDR3 protein: CASSRDRIHTEAFF
CDR3 DNA: TGTGCCAGCAGCCGGGACAGGATACACACTGAAGCTTTCTTT

V gene: TRBV30
clone size: many
D gene: TRBD1
J gene: TRBJ1-1
CDR3 protein: CAWSGTGRAEAFF
CDR3 DNA: TGTGCCTGGAGTGGGACAGGGCGGGCTGAAGCTTTCTTT

V gene: TRBV7-9
clone size: .
D gene: .
J gene: TRBJ1-2
CDR3 protein: CASSNRDPGYTF
CDR3 DNA: TGTGCCAGCTCCAACAGGGATCCTGGCTACACCTTC

V gene: TRBV28
clone size: many
D gene: .
J gene: TRBJ1-2
CDR3 protein: CASSETQSLGGYTF
CDR3 DNA: TGTGCCAGCAGCGAGACACAATCATTGGGGGGCTACACCTTC

V gene: TRBV27
clone size: few
D gene: .
J gene: TRBJ2-1
CDR3 protein: CASSYQGRSHEQFF
CDR3 DNA: TGTGCCAGCAGTTACCAGGGGAGGAGTCATGAGCAGTTCTTC

V gene: TRBV30
clone size: many
D gene: .
J gene: TRBJ2-2
CDR3 protein: CAWSLLTGELFF
CDR3 DNA: TGTGCCTGGAGTCTATTGACCGGGGAGCTGTTTTTT

V gene: TRBV28
clone size: many
D gene: .
J gene: TRBJ2-7
CDR3 protein: CASSLAGGRAEQYF
CDR3 DNA: TGTGCCAGCAGTTTGGCCGGGGGACGTGCCGAGCAGTACTTC

V gene: TRBV30
clone size: .
D gene: .
J gene: TRBJ1-1
CDR3 protein: CAWSPGAHRESFF
CDR3 DNA: TGTGCCTGGAGTCCAGGGGCACACAGGGAGTCTTTCTTT

V gene: TRBV5-1
clone size: .
D gene: .
J gene: TRBJ1-3
CDR3 protein: CASSLGGQFGNTIYF
CDR3 DNA: TGCGCCAGCAGCTTGGGAGGCCAGTTTGGAAACACCATATATTTT

V gene: TRBV12-3/TRBV12-4
clone size: .
D gene: .
J gene: TRBJ2-1
CDR3 protein: CASSLARPAAFYNEQFF
CDR3 DNA: TGTGCCAGCAGTTTAGCGCGCCCAGCGGCATTCTACAATGAGCAGTTCTTC

V gene: TRBV5-1
clone size: .
D gene: TRBD1
J gene: TRBJ2-3
CDR3 protein: CASSLRGQPLTDTQYF
CDR3 DNA: TGCGCCAGCAGCCTAAGGGGGCAGCCACTCACAGATACGCAGTATTTT

V gene: TRBV29-1
clone size: many
D gene: TRBD2
J gene: TRBJ2-7
CDR3 protein: CSVSASGSSYEQYF
CDR3 DNA: TGCAGCGTCTCCGCTAGCGGGAGCTCCTACGAGCAGTACTTC

V gene: TRBV30
clone size: many
D gene: .
J gene: TRBJ2-7
CDR3 protein: CAWSAQGSDYEQYF
CDR3 DNA: TGTGCCTGGAGTGCCCAGGGGTCGGACTACGAGCAGTACTTC

V gene: TRBV18
clone size: .
D gene: TRBD1
J gene: TRBJ2-4
CDR3 protein: CASSPQGATKNIQYF
CDR3 DNA: TGTGCCAGCTCACCACAGGGGGCAACCAAAAACATTCAGTACTTC

V gene: TRBV7-8
clone size: .
D gene: .
J gene: TRBJ2-5
CDR3 protein: CASSLVQPWETQYF
CDR3 DNA: TGTGCCAGCAGCTTGGTACAGCCGTGGGAGACCCAGTACTTC

V gene: TRBV5-1
clone size: many
D gene: TRBD2
J gene: TRBJ2-3
CDR3 protein: CASNKGGTSEADTQYF
CDR3 DNA: TGCGCCAGCAACAAGGGGGGGACTAGCGAGGCAGATACGCAGTATTTT

V gene: TRBV6-1
clone size: .
D gene: TRBD1
J gene: TRBJ2-5
CDR3 protein: CASKSLDRGSETQYF
CDR3 DNA: TGTGCCAGCAAGTCCCTAGACAGGGGTTCGGAGACCCAGTACTTC

V gene: TRBV2
clone size: .
D gene: TRBD1
J gene: TRBJ1-4
CDR3 protein: CASTLQGSNEKLFF
CDR3 DNA: TGTGCCAGCACTTTACAGGGGAGTAATGAAAAACTGTTTTTT

V gene: TRBV2
clone size: many
D gene: TRBD2
J gene: TRBJ2-1
CDR3 protein: CASFPGRAIGYNEQFF
CDR3 DNA: TGTGCCAGCTTCCCCGGGAGGGCCATAGGTTACAATGAGCAGTTCTTC

V gene: TRBV20-1
clone size: .
D gene: TRBD2
J gene: TRBJ2-7
CDR3 protein: CSGGGSGTYEQYF
CDR3 DNA: TGCAGTGGGGGGGGTAGCGGGACCTACGAGCAGTACTTC

V gene: TRBV28
clone size: .
D gene: .
J gene: TRBJ1-5
CDR3 protein: CASSFRGYQPQHF
CDR3 DNA: TGTGCCAGCAGTTTCCGGGGTTATCAGCCCCAGCATTTT

V gene: TRBV30
clone size: many
D gene: .
J gene: TRBJ1-2
CDR3 protein: CAWKTGTGGYTF
CDR3 DNA: TGTGCCTGGAAAACAGGGACTGGCGGCTACACCTTC

V gene: TRBV4-1
clone size: many
D gene: .
J gene: TRBJ1-2
CDR3 protein: CASSQVEFSGYTF
CDR3 DNA: TGCGCCAGCAGCCAGGTGGAGTTCTCGGGCTACACCTTC

V gene: TRBV2
clone size: many
D gene: .
J gene: TRBJ1-1
CDR3 protein: CASRTQEDTEAFF
CDR3 DNA: TGTGCCAGCAGAACACAGGAGGACACTGAAGCTTTCTTT

V gene: TRBV28
clone size: .
D gene: TRBD1
J gene: TRBJ1-4
CDR3 protein: CASRRDRGFEKLFF
CDR3 DNA: TGTGCCAGCAGGAGGGACAGGGGGTTTGAGAAACTGTTTTTT

V gene: TRBV29-1
clone size: .
D gene: TRBD2
J gene: TRBJ2-1
CDR3 protein: CSVSREGNEQFF
CDR3 DNA: TGCAGCGTCTCACGGGAGGGAAATGAGCAGTTCTTC

V gene: TRBV6-1
clone size: few
D gene: .
J gene: TRBJ1-5
CDR3 protein: CASSTDGGLGPQHF
CDR3 DNA: TGTGCCAGCAGTACCGATGGGGGGCTTGGGCCCCAGCATTTT

V gene: TRBV19
clone size: few
D gene: .
J gene: TRBJ2-5
CDR3 protein: CASSTGALRGGQETQYF
CDR3 DNA: TGTGCCAGTAGTACGGGAGCCCTCCGGGGAGGTCAAGAGACCCAGTACTTC

V gene: TRBV2
clone size: few
D gene: .
J gene: TRBJ2-7
CDR3 protein: CASSAGGADEQYF
CDR3 DNA: TGTGCCAGCAGTGCAGGGGGGGCGGACGAGCAGTACTTC

V gene: TRBV12-3/TRBV12-4
clone size: .
D gene: .
J gene: TRBJ2-2
CDR3 protein: CASSTTFGSTGELFF
CDR3 DNA: TGTGCCAGCAGTACCACTTTCGGGAGCACCGGGGAGCTGTTTTTT

V gene: TRBV7-9
clone size: few
D gene: TRBD2
J gene: TRBJ2-5
CDR3 protein: CASSPAGGEQETQYF
CDR3 DNA: TGTGCCAGCAGCCCAGCGGGAGGGGAACAAGAGACCCAGTACTTC

V gene: TRBV6-2/TRBV6-3
clone size: many
D gene: TRBD2
J gene: TRBJ2-1
CDR3 protein: CASSYVGGSWDEQFF
CDR3 DNA: TGTGCCAGCAGTTACGTTGGCGGGAGCTGGGATGAGCAGTTCTTC

V gene: TRBV5-1
clone size: many
D gene: .
J gene: TRBJ2-7
CDR3 protein: CASSFGPAVEQYF
CDR3 DNA: TGCGCCAGCAGCTTCGGTCCCGCGGTCGAGCAGTACTTC

V gene: TRBV12-3/TRBV12-4
clone size: few
D gene: .
J gene: TRBJ1-2
CDR3 protein: CASSLTSLGTDGYTF
CDR3 DNA: TGTGCCAGCAGTTTGACCTCCCTCGGGACGGATGGCTACACCTTC

V gene: TRBV20-1
clone size: few
D gene: .
J gene: TRBJ2-7
CDR3 protein: CSARDGTRGEQYF
CDR3 DNA: TGCAGTGCTAGAGATGGTACCCGGGGCGAGCAGTACTTC

V gene: TRBV3-1
clone size: .
D gene: .
J gene: TRBJ2-2
CDR3 protein: CASSPSGRGELFF
CDR3 DNA: TGTGCCAGCAGCCCCTCCGGGCGGGGGGAGCTGTTTTTT

V gene: TRBV20-1
clone size: .
D gene: TRBD2
J gene: TRBJ2-7
CDR3 protein: CSAGTSGIGEQYF
CDR3 DNA: TGCAGTGCTGGGACTAGCGGGATCGGGGAGCAGTACTTC